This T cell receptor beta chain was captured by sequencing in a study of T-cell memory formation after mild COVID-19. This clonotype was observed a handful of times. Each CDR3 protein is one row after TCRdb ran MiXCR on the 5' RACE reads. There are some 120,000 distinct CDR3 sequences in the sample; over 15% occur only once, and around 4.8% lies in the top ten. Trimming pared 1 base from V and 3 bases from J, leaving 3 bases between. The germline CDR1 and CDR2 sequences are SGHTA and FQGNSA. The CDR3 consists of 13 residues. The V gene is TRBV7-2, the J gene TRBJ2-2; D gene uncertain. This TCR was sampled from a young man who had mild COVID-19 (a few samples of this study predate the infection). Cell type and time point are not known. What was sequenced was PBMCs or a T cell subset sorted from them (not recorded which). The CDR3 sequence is CASSLVHTGELFF. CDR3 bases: TGTGCCAGCAGCTTAGTCCACACCGGGGAGCTGTTTTTT.